This TCR beta chain stems from a study of blood T cells in healthy people across ages (dated by TCRdb to between 2014 and 2017). At the level of the whole study: In model experiments, template switching captured roughly one uniquely barcoded TCR beta cDNA molecule for every two T cells. The study measured age-related changes in TCR beta repertoire diversity using deep sequencing normalized with unique cDNA molecular identifiers. Donors were grouped into four age groups: young (average approximately 16 years), middle-aged (39), aged (around 60) and long-lived (around 82). To avoid experimental bias, donors of different ages were spread randomly across the sequencing lanes. Two additional independent replicas of 1 million unique cDNA reads from the same blood draw were analyzed for two donors (one aged 18 to 30 and one aged 80 or older). Overall study results and their limits: The percentage of naive T cells measured by flow cytometry correlated strongly with observed TCR beta diversity. The long-lived group showed more naive CD4+ T cells, fewer expanded clones and increased TCR diversity than the aged group, suggesting age selection. Because the CMV infection status of the donors was unknown, age-related changes in expanded clonotypes may potentially have been confounded. Estimates of total diversity based on one million sequenced T cells were regarded as lower bounds and as underestimates. As age increased, observed TCR beta diversity per million T cells dropped in a roughly linear way, and a significant reduction was already evident by age approximately 40. Conclusive comparison of naive and antigen-experienced compartments was prevented by the profiling of bulk unsorted PBMCs.

From the cysteine up to the phenylalanine, the CDR3 has a length of 15 residues. Just the 45-base CDR3 DNA is kept, in frame starting at base 1. CDR1 and CDR2 are drawn from the germline V gene (reference sequence): DFQATT, SNEGSKA. V sheds 6 bases and J sheds 5 bases, leaving 21 bases between their ends. The 39 donors, aged about 6 to 100 years, were systemically healthy Caucasian individuals from Russia. Each donor gave approximately 10 milliliters of peripheral blood, collected into EDTA-treated Vacutainer tubes. Ficoll-Paque density-gradient centrifugation was used to isolate PBMCs, with at least 6 million per sample. Trizol reagent was used to extract total RNA from the PBMCs, yielding at least 5.5 micrograms per sample. Naive CD45RAhigh/CD27high T cell percentages were measured by flow cytometry on a PBMC aliquot from every donor. As concerns this clonotype: Its recognized antigen is unknown. It has no much larger one-base neighbor in the sample; base qualities were not kept.

The library was obtained by 5' RACE. Instrument used: Illumina HiSeq 2500. The second PCR ran for roughly 7 to 11 cycles and used a J-beta primer mix along with a sample-barcoded 5' primer. A template-switch 5' adaptor carrying 12 random nucleotides introduced a unique molecular identifier onto each TCR beta cDNA molecule. Each sample yielded at least 2.5 million CDR3-containing paired-end reads. First-strand cDNA synthesis was performed from all RNA using the Mint cDNA synthesis kit, with priming by a TRBC-specific oligonucleotide. All cDNA was treated with uracil-DNA glycosylase and then went through a first 18-cycle PCR with the universal primers M1SS and BC2_uni_R. In the authors' own workflow: For normalization, 1 million high-quality reads were randomly selected from each sample, with every read carrying a distinct molecular identifier. Instead of being binned into consensus sequences, reads that shared molecular identifiers were thrown out. MiTCR, set to a Q25 quality threshold and the strictest error-elimination algorithm, was used for CDR3 identification, clonotype clustering and error correction. A nonparametric unseen species model with Euler transformation was used to estimate a lower bound on total TCR beta diversity. TCRdb trimmed public reads at Q25 via fastp, called clones via MiXCR and kept in-frame beta chains. For every CDR3 protein sequence, its rows merge into one entry that carries the most common genes and DNA. The V and J calls and clone size are TCRdb's, not the authors'. The sample includes a few hundred thousand distinct CDR3 sequences, with about 55% observed a single time. The top ten constitute roughly 51% of the sample.

The sample comprised blood. The sequence links TRBV20-1 to TRBJ2-3, with the D call tentatively TRBD1 or TRBD2, each fitting 6 bases. This receptor was identified in a man between 60 and 70 years old in good health. The bases read TGCAGTGCGATGGGTGGGGGCGGGGCGGTAGATACGCAGTATTTT. The translation is CSAMGGGGAVDTQYF.